The 2 T cell receptor beta chains in this list originate from one sample, sequenced in a study of identical twins (dated by TCRdb to about 2016). Libraries were constructed by 5' RACE. These reads were obtained on an Illumina HiSeq 2000. In-frame beta chains were kept once TCRdb had trimmed the public reads at Q25 with fastp and called clones with MiXCR. CDR3 protein sequences are deduplicated, and each keeps its most common genes and DNA. The sample includes about 810,000 distinct CDR3 sequences, with 9% to 15% observed a single time. The ten biggest clones cover around 1.5% of the sample. The sample also formed part of further work on yellow fever vaccine responses in identical twins.

The sequenced sample was PBMCs. The receptors derive from a woman in her late teens or twenties in good health.

This clonotype turned up a few times. The chain couples TRBV9 to TRBJ2-1, with 9 bases matching TRBD1. CDR1 and CDR2 (germline): SGDLS, YYNGEE. The CDR3 has 16 residues. V dropped 6 bases and J dropped 7; count of bases not matched to a gene: 14. As DNA, the CDR3 is TGTGCCAGCACCCAAGGTCGGGGACAGGGCCCGAATGAGCAGTTCTTC. Its translation is CASTQGRGQGPNEQFF.

The V gene is TRBV5-1, the J gene TRBJ2-1, with a weak D call TRBD1 (5 bases). Trimming removed 4 bases at V and 0 bases at J, with 14 bases between. This CDR3 has 16 amino acids. CDR1 SGHRS and CDR2 YFSETQ come from the germline V gene. The CDR3 sequence is CASSPGHQSSYNEQFF. CDR3 bases: TGCGCCAGCAGCCCAGGACACCAGAGCTCCTACAATGAGCAGTTCTTC.